What follows are 9 T cell receptor beta chains derived from one specimen sequenced in a study of blood T cell repertoires in COVID-19. Assay: immunoSEQ multiplex PCR; the TCRdb copy retains only in-frame clones and omits some. The sample records about 29,000 clones, 89% being singletons. Sequencing was carried out using peripheral blood. These receptors were taken from a human donor in a cohort sampled during active COVID-19.

The chain joins TRBV5-1 to TRBJ2-5, with 7 bases that match TRBD1. V lost 3 bases to trimming and J lost 2 bases; unmatched junction nucleotides: 4. From germline, CDR1 is SGHRS and CDR2 YFSETQ. The CDR3 sequence is 14 residues long. The CDR3, as DNA: TGCGCCAGCAGCTGGGACAGAACTCAAGAGACCCAGTACTTC. The encoded protein is CASSWDRTQETQYF.

This sequence joins TRBV4-1 and TRBJ2-7, with 12 nucleotides matching TRBD1. This CDR3 contains 17 residues. Germline lookup yields CDR1 MGHRA and CDR2 YSYEKL. Unmatched junction bases numbered 14, after V lost 4 bases and J lost 7 bases. The CDR3 DNA reads as TGCGCCAGCAGCCTACAATGGACCGGGACAGGGGGCAGGGAGCAGTACTTC. Its translation: CASSLQWTGTGGREQYF.

This rearrangement joins TRBV28 to TRBJ2-7; 7 bases line up with TRBD2. This CDR3 has 15 amino acids. CDR1 is MDHEN, CDR2 SYDVKM, per germline. V lost 3 bases and J lost 1; bases outside the gene matches: 6. The CDR3 region has the DNA TGTGCCAGCAGTTTTTGGAGCGGGGCTTCCTACGAGCAGTACTTC. This translates into CASSFWSGASYEQYF. The whole variable domain, filled in from reference TRBV28 and TRBJ2-7, reads DVKVTQSSRYLVKRTGEKVFLECVQDMDHENMFWYRQDPGLGLRLIYFSYDVKMKEKGDIPEGYSVSREKKERFSLILESASTNQTSMYLCASSFWSGASYEQYFGPGTRLTVT.

The genes are TRBV29-1 and TRBJ1-1; 9 nucleotides align to TRBD1. The CDR3 sequence is 16 residues long. Germline CDR1 reads SQVTM; CDR2 reads ANQGSEA. The V gene end was trimmed by 6 bases and the J gene end by 6 bases; junction bases not matched to a gene: 17. The CDR3 DNA is TGCAGCGTCGCAGCCGGACAGGGGCACCGAGGGGCTGAAGCTTTCTTT. Amino acid sequence: CSVAAGQGHRGAEAFF.

This clone was seen only once. The junction does not match germline at one end; this may be a read error. The chain combines TRBV11-2 with TRBJ1-1; 8 bases match TRBD1. This CDR3 is 16 amino acids long. Germline V CDR1 and CDR2: SGHAT, FQNNGV. In nucleotides, the CDR3 is TGTGCCAGCAGATTAGCAGGGGGCGGAGGGAACACTGAAGCTTTCTTT. It is translated as CASRLAGGGGNTEAFF.

The V and J genes are TRBV6-5 and TRBJ1-1, with D tentatively TRBD1 (5 bases). The CDR3 covers 14 residues. V lost 0 bases and J lost 6, with 11 bases in between. In germline, CDR1 is MNHEY, CDR2 SVGAGI. DNA of the CDR3: TGTGCCAGCAGTTACTCGGGGGGGGTGTCTGAAGCTTTCTTT. Protein: CASSYSGGVSEAFF.

This rearrangement joins TRBV7-6 to TRBJ2-7, with 9 bases fitting TRBD1. The germline V gene has CDR1 SGHVS and CDR2 FNYEAQ. The CDR3 spans 15 residues. Trimming at V came to 4 bases and at J to 1 base, leaving 5 bases not matched to a gene. The CDR3 reads CASSSGQGLSYEQYF. In DNA, the CDR3 is TGTGCCAGCAGCTCTGGACAGGGGCTTTCCTACGAGCAGTACTTC.

This chain connects TRBV7-9 to TRBJ2-2; TRBD2 agrees at 8 bases. Germline assignment: CDR1 SEHNR and CDR2 FQNEAQ (reference sequence). This CDR3 is 15 amino acids long. After removal of 3 bases from V and 3 bases from J, the junction contained 3 bases not matched to a gene. The CDR3 DNA is TGTGCCAGCAGCTTTGGTAGCGGGGACACCGGGGAGCTGTTTTTT. It codes for CASSFGSGDTGELFF.

The chain carries TRBV5-6 and TRBJ2-2, with D tentatively TRBD1 (5 bases). CDR3 length equals 15 residues. The germline V gene encodes CDR1 SGHDT and CDR2 YYEEEE. V gave up 0 bases and J gave up 1 base, with 7 bases separating them. The CDR3 here is CASSLADRNTGELFF. The CDR3 region has the DNA TGTGCCAGCAGCTTGGCCGACAGGAACACCGGGGAGCTGTTTTTT.